The clone carrying this T cell receptor beta chain was seen only once. Between the trimmed V and J ends, which lost 6 bases and 6 bases, there was a span of 12 bases. The CDR3 has 13 amino acids. Germline lookup yields CDR1 MDHEN and CDR2 SYDVKM. Clones were sequenced by immunoSEQ multiplex PCR, and TCRdb holds only the in-frame ones, with some missing. The sample carries about 8,600 clones, 87% recorded once. This entry belongs to a study of blood T cell dynamics during melanoma immunotherapy. The time point: week 3, after first cycle of checkpoint inhibitor. Response was assessed by RECIST 1.1 at 12 weeks, except a couple of rapid progressors.

This chain links TRBV28 with TRBJ2-1; D is ambiguous. The sequence was obtained from a human donor with melanoma. The sample was blood, taken from a patient treated with checkpoint blockade. For the CDR3, the DNA is TGTGCCAGCAGACGTACGGGCGGCAATGAGCAGTTCTTC. The encoded protein is CASRRTGGNEQFF.